Included here is one TCR beta chain sequence, with context. The antigen remains unidentified. The entry originates in a study of blood T cells in healthy people across ages. Study overall: T cells yielded about one barcoded beta molecule per two cells through template switching. Notes on the study in general: Naive T cell percentage strongly correlated with TCR beta diversity.

A sample-barcoded 5' primer and a J-beta primer mix were used in a second PCR of about 6 to 11 cycles. TCRdb processed the 5' RACE reads anew with MiXCR; each CDR3 protein has one entry. Counted here are about 1.1 million distinct CDR3 sequences, 30% to 40% occurring once; the ten biggest clones make up less than 15%. Between the trimmed V and J ends, which lost 6 bases and 0 bases, there was a span of 12 bases. The CDR3 length is 13 residues. Germline CDR1 reads DFQATT; CDR2 reads SNEGSKA (reference sequence). The rearrangement uses TRBV20-1 and TRBJ2-7; D may correspond to TRBD1 or TRBD2 (6 bases each). The source material was blood. The clonotype was recovered from a man aged 18 to 29 in good health. In nucleotides, the CDR3 is TGCAGTGCCTGGGAGGACAGCTCCTACGAGCAGTACTTC. It codes for CSAWEDSSYEQYF.